This T cell receptor beta chain was found in a study of OX40 agonist ivuxolimab in advanced cancers. Whole-study results and caveats: Still undetermined is the antigen specificity of the expanded peripheral T cells. Several nonresponders also turned out to have low normalized T-cell clonal expansion. Both CD4+ and CD8+ T cell populations in blood had undergone clonal expansion by week 6 at 0.1 to 3.0 mg/kg.

About this clone: Its specificity is unknown.

Germline values: CDR1 SQVTM, CDR2 ANQGSEA. This CDR3 comprises 12 residues. The data were produced by immunoSEQ multiplex PCR, yet TCRdb's version contains in-frame clones alone and is incomplete. Of some 11,000 clones in the sample, about 74% were seen once. The sequencing here drew on CD4+ or CD8+ T cells sorted from blood, taken in a trial of the OX40 agonist ivuxolimab. The chain joins TRBV29-1 to TRBJ1-2; no firm D call. This TCR was sampled from an adult with an advanced solid tumor such as melanoma, head and neck, liver or kidney cancer. The CDR3 spells CACGLLVDGYTF. The CDR3 DNA sequence: TGCGCCTGTGGTCTCCTCGTGGATGGCTACACCTTC.